The count of the clone carrying this TCR beta chain is one. These data come from a study of cytomegalovirus exposure and HLA in healthy donors. The ends lost 5 bases at V and 5 bases at J; junction bases unmatched: 7. Germline values: CDR1 LNHDA, CDR2 SQIVND (reference sequence). This CDR3 region has 16 residues. PCR was performed using 60 Vbeta and 13 Jbeta primers. This table comes from immunoSEQ multiplex PCR, and its TCRdb copy is limited to in-frame clones, with some not included. Of tens of thousands of clones in the sample, around 78% were seen once. The sample consisted of PBMCs. This TCR was recovered from a man aged 30-40 years in good health and CMV-seronegative. The chain recombines TRBV19 with TRBJ2-1, with 12 bases matching TRBD2. CDR3: CASSSRLAGEHNEQFF. The DNA of the CDR3 is TGTGCCAGTAGTTCAAGACTAGCGGGAGAGCACAATGAGCAGTTCTTC. Full variable domain (missing parts from reference TRBV19 and TRBJ2-1): DGGITQSPKYLFRKEGQNVTLSCEQNLNHDAMYWYRQDPGQGLRLIYYSQIVNDFQKGDIAEGYSVSREKKESFPLTVTSAQKNPTAFYLCASSSRLAGEHNEQFFGPGTRLTVL.